Described below is a single T cell receptor (beta chain) sequence and its context. Being one base from a much bigger clone, this may be a read error. From germline, CDR1 is SGHNT and CDR2 YYREEE (reference sequence). The CDR3 runs to 15 residues. Starting material for RNA and DNA co-extraction consisted of about 17-31 mg of unsorted bulk tissue. The data were taken from a study of tumor-infiltrating lymphocytes in primary liver carcinoma. From 500 ng total RNA, TCR beta cDNA was generated with a primer in the constant region. Libraries of TCR beta came from three nested multiplex PCR rounds with slightly modified ARM-PCR. Amplification in the first two PCR rounds was performed using TRBV1-TRBV30 forward primers and a C-beta reverse primer for around 9 cycles each. TCRdb passed the multiplex PCR reads through MiXCR, listing each CDR3 protein once. The data show approximately 92,000 distinct CDR3 sequences, roughly 69% seen once.

The sample consisted of liver tumor tissue from sampling region 5. Subset: tumor region T5, tumor centre. The sequence derives from a woman aged 55-69 years with primary liver carcinoma and hepatitis B virus infection. This chain uses TRBV5-4 with TRBJ2-3; 9 bases fit TRBD1. The CDR3 nucleotides read TGTGCCAGCAGATTGACAGGGGGGAGCACAAATACGCAGTATTTT. Amino acid sequence: CASRLTGGSTNTQYF.